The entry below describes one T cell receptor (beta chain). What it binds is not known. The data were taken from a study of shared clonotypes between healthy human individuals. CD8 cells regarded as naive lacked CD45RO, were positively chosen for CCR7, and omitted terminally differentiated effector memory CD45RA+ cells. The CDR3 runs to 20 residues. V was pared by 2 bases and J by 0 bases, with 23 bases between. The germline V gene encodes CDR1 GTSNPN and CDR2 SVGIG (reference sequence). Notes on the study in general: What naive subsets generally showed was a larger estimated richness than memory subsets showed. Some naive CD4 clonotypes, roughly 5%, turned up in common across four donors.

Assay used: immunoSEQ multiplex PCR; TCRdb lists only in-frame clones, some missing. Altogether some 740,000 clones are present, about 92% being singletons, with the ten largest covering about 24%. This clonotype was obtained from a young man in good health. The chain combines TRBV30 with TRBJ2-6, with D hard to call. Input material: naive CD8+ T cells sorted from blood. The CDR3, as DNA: TGTGCCTGGAGTCCACGTGACTCTTTCTCTCTCACCTCTGGGGCCAACGTCCTGACTTTC. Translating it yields CAWSPRDSFSLTSGANVLTF.